This T cell receptor (beta chain) was profiled in a study of blood T cells in healthy people across ages. Each individual donor underwent a draw of ten milliliters of peripheral blood. A second about 7 to 12 cycle PCR used barcoded and J-beta primers. Each CDR3 protein gets one entry after TCRdb re-called the 5' RACE reads with MiXCR. This table has over a million distinct CDR3 sequences, approximately 25% appearing once. The V end lost 2 bases, the J end lost 6 bases, and 19 bases lay between the germline ends. There are 15 residues in the CDR3. Germline V lookup: CDR1 SQVTM, CDR2 ANQGSEA. This same sample was also taken into another study, of T cells of mothers and their children. Turning to that study: The sample comes from eight to ten healthy Caucasian donors: mothers and children. The search for persistent microchimeric T cell clones detected none.

This receptor was obtained from a girl aged 2 to 10 in good health. The chain joins TRBV29-1 to TRBJ1-2; D not resolved. Sequenced: blood. The CDR3, as DNA: TGCAGCGTTGAAACCCCTCGACCGGGAACACATGGCTACACCTTC. It is translated as CSVETPRPGTHGYTF. The full variable domain, rest sourced from reference TRBV29-1 and TRBJ1-2, is SAVISQKPSRDICQRGTSLTIQCQVDSQVTMMFWYRQQPGQSLTLIATANQGSEATYESGFVIDKFPISRPNLTFSTLTVSNMSPEDSSIYLCSVETPRPGTHGYTFGSGTRLTVV.